The clone carrying this TCR beta chain was recorded many times. Its antigen is not known. This record comes from a study of T-cell memory formation after mild COVID-19. Study-wide context: The TCR clusters were mostly specific to one donor. Study-wide results and limits: Some clones that responded were present in memory (sampled pre-infection), which suggests cross-reactive memory joined. The authors left the SARS-CoV-2 specificity of second-wave clones peaking on day 37 unconfirmed.

This CDR3 region has 13 residues. V gave up 6 bases and J gave up 4 bases, with 7 bases separating them. Germline V lookup: CDR1 MNHEY, CDR2 SVGAGI. The authors produced TCR alpha and TCR beta cDNA libraries with sample barcodes and UMIs by 5'RACE using constant-segment primers. TCRdb reprocessed the 5' RACE reads with MiXCR, giving one entry per CDR3 protein. The table records 200,000 to 250,000 distinct CDR3 sequences, around 25% of them present only once. The sequence came from an adult woman who had mild COVID-19 (a few samples of this study predate the infection). Cell type and time point are not known. The gene calls are TRBV6-5 and TRBJ2-6; D unresolved. Sequenced input: PBMCs or a T cell subset sorted from them (not recorded which). The CDR3 loop reads CASSLAGANVLTF. CDR3 DNA sequence: TGTGCCAGCAGCTTGGCAGGGGCCAACGTCCTGACTTTC.